The TCR beta chain described here comes from a study of cytomegalovirus exposure and HLA in healthy donors. The study, taken as a whole, reports: Prior analysis indicated that the majority of TCR beta V segments exhibited productivity approximately 87% or approximately 30% of the time. Associated with cytomegalovirus, according to the listing, were some 150 TCR beta chains. Among TCR sequences, most were rare, though some public TCRs appeared in many donors. Looking again later, the authors saw that most CMV-associated TCR beta chains seemed HLA-restricted.

The CDR3 is made up of 17 amino acids. The germline V gene encodes CDR1 MGHRA and CDR2 YSYEKL. V gave up 0 bases and J gave up 11 bases; unmatched junction bases: 14. The study ran its PCR with 60 Vbeta and 13 Jbeta primers. Some clones are missing from TCRdb's copy, which holds only in-frame ones; the method was immunoSEQ multiplex PCR. This table holds about 100,000 clones, around 78% found once. Regarding this clone: Its antigen is unknown.

The sequenced sample was PBMCs. This sequence originates from a young man in good health and CMV-seronegative. The rearrangement joins TRBV4-1 to TRBJ2-4, with 9 bases matching TRBD2. The CDR3 spells CASSQEGRGGVTGVQYF. The DNA for the CDR3 is TGCGCCAGCAGCCAAGAAGGGCGGGGGGGCGTGACAGGAGTTCAGTACTTC.